These 22 T cell receptor beta chains came from one sample sequenced in a study of shared clonotypes between healthy human individuals. Data came from immunoSEQ multiplex PCR; TCRdb stores just in-frame clones and leaves some out. The table records approximately 500,000 clones, 60% to 80% of them present only once. What was sequenced was PBMCs. These TCRs come from a woman between 35 and 50 years old in good health. Some clones in this sample may be carry-over from other donors' samples.

This chain joins TRBV7-2 and TRBJ2-2; D remains unclear. The V gene lost 5 bases and the J gene lost 1 base, with 11 bases spanning the gap. This CDR3 has 15 amino acids. CDR1 and CDR2 (germline): SGHTA, FQGNSA. The CDR3 bases are TGTGCCAGCAGCCCCCGGGCCCTGAACACCGGGGAGCTGTTTTTT. It specifies CASSPRALNTGELFF.

The chain couples TRBV7-2 to TRBJ1-1, with a tentative D call TRBD1 (5 bases). Per germline, CDR1 SGHTA and CDR2 FQGNSA. This CDR3 is 15 amino acids long. V was clipped by 2 bases and J by 1 base, with 11 bases between them. The CDR3 loop is CASSLYQGRNTEAFF. CDR3 nucleotides: TGTGCCAGCAGCTTATACCAGGGCCGGAACACTGAAGCTTTCTTT. The entire variable domain, with the rest obtained from reference TRBV7-2 and TRBJ1-1, is as follows: GAGVSQSPSNKVTEKGKDVELRCDPISGHTALYWYRQSLGQGLEFLIYFQGNSAPDKSGLPSDRFSAERTGGSVSTLTIQRTQQEDSAVYLCASSLYQGRNTEAFFGQGTRLTVV.

The rearrangement uses TRBV6-1 and TRBJ2-3; no clear D gene. Trimming took off 6 bases at V and 4 bases at J, with 14 bases between the two ends. This CDR3 comprises 14 residues. Germline V gene sequence: CDR1 MNHNS, CDR2 SASEGT. CDR3 coding DNA: TGTGCCAGCAGAACACGAAATCAGGCAGATACGCAGTATTTT. Translation: CASRTRNQADTQYF.

The V call is TRBV28, the J call TRBJ2-2; the D is unclear. V shed 2 bases and J shed 8 bases, with 6 bases lying between them. CDR1 is MDHEN, CDR2 SYDVKM, per germline. There are 12 residues in the CDR3. Written as DNA, the CDR3 is TGTGCCAGCAGTTTAAAGACTGGGGAGCTGTTTTTT. It is translated as CASSLKTGELFF.

The gene calls are TRBV28 and TRBJ2-5, with D perhaps TRBD2 (6 bases). From germline, CDR1 is MDHEN and CDR2 SYDVKM. Trimming took 6 bases from V and 1 from J, leaving 9 bases between them. This CDR3 spans 13 amino acids. The CDR3 nucleotides read TGTGCCAGCAGGACCGGGAGCCAAGAGACCCAGTACTTC. Its protein product is CASRTGSQETQYF.

This clone was detected once. With only one base between it and a far larger clone, this is likely a read error. The CDR3 ends on some other residue instead of the conserved phenylalanine or tryptophan, so this is likely a read error. The CDR3 coding sequence is TGTGCCAGCAGCCCGGGCAGGGCATGGGGCTACACCCTC. It translates to CASSPGRAWGYTL. V and J are TRBV5-4 and TRBJ1-2; a possible D gene is TRBD1 (5 bases). This CDR3 is 13 amino acids long. V was shortened by 4 bases and J by 8 bases, with 15 bases between the two germline ends. CDR1 SGHNT and CDR2 YYREEE come from the germline V gene (reference sequence).

This clone was picked up a small number of times. V and J are TRBV4-1 and TRBJ1-2, with no clear D. CDR1 and CDR2 (germline): MGHRA, YSYEKL. The CDR3 has 15 residues. V was shortened by 1 base and J by 5 bases, with 14 bases between the two germline ends. The CDR3 loop reads CASSQGERQNYGYTF. In DNA, the CDR3 is TGCGCCAGCAGCCAAGGTGAGCGGCAGAATTATGGCTACACCTTC.

This chain uses TRBV15 with TRBJ1-3, with D perhaps TRBD1 (5 bases). Germline CDR1 and CDR2: LNHNV and YYDKDF (reference sequence). The CDR3 is 16 residues long. V lost 3 bases to trimming and J lost 1 base, with 13 bases between them. CDR3 protein: CATSSPNRGSGNTIYF. Written as DNA, the CDR3 is TGTGCCACCAGCAGTCCGAATCGGGGGTCTGGAAACACCATATATTTT.

The V and J genes are TRBV29-1 and TRBJ2-2, with 7 nucleotides matching TRBD1. Germline trimming cut 4 bases from V and 0 bases from J; bases unmatched to any gene: 2. Per germline, CDR1 SQVTM and CDR2 ANQGSEA. The CDR3 loop spans 14 amino acids. DNA for the CDR3: TGCAGCGTTGGGACAGGCCCGAACACCGGGGAGCTGTTTTTT. Its protein is CSVGTGPNTGELFF.

The table lists this clone with a few counts. The V call is TRBV5-1, the J call TRBJ2-7; TRBD2 agrees at 11 bases. The V and J ends lost 5 bases and 4 bases, in that order; junction bases with no gene match: 5. CDR3 length: 14 residues. Germline loops: CDR1 SGHRS, CDR2 YFSETQ. As DNA, the CDR3 is TGCGCCAGCAGACCCGGGACTAGCGGTTACGAGCAGTACTTC. The encoded protein is CASRPGTSGYEQYF.

The rearrangement uses TRBV28 and TRBJ2-7, with 7 bases lining up with TRBD1. CDR3 length equals 15 residues. V shed 5 bases, J shed 1 base, and the junction held 8 bases outside the gene matches. CDR1 is MDHEN and CDR2 is SYDVKM in the germline V gene. The CDR3 loop is CASSETGIVSYEQYF. The CDR3 coding sequence is TGTGCCAGCAGTGAGACAGGGATTGTTTCCTACGAGCAGTACTTC. The full variable domain, rest sourced from reference TRBV28 and TRBJ2-7, is DVKVTQSSRYLVKRTGEKVFLECVQDMDHENMFWYRQDPGLGLRLIYFSYDVKMKEKGDIPEGYSVSREKKERFSLILESASTNQTSMYLCASSETGIVSYEQYFGPGTRLTVT.

The genes are TRBV27 and TRBJ1-2; 8 nucleotides agree with TRBD1. From germline, CDR1 is MNHEY and CDR2 SMNVEV (reference sequence). V shed 9 bases, J shed 5 bases, and the junction held 14 bases outside the gene matches. The CDR3 is 15 residues long. The CDR3 region is CARAIRDRILYGYTF. CDR3 sequence (DNA): TGTGCCAGGGCGATCCGGGACAGGATATTATATGGCTACACCTTC.

This clone is a singleton in its sample. CDR3 in amino acids: CASSGGTARSPPSNQPQHF. The CDR3 DNA sequence: TGCGCCAGCAGCGGGGGAACAGCCCGATCTCCACCTAGCAATCAGCCCCAGCATTTT. This chain links TRBV4-1 with TRBJ1-5; maybe TRBD1 (5 bases). This CDR3 has 19 amino acids. Trimming shortened V by 5 bases and J by 0 bases, and 23 bases separated the two germline ends. CDR1 is MGHRA and CDR2 is YSYEKL in the germline V gene.

The table lists this clone with many counts. J is TRBJ1-1 and V is TRBV6-1; D is ambiguous. V lost 6 bases and J 1 base, leaving 9 bases between the germline ends. The germline CDR1 and CDR2 sequences are MNHNS and SASEGT. The CDR3 has 13 residues. The DNA of the CDR3 is TGTGCCAGCAGCCACCGTACGAACACTGAAGCTTTCTTT. Translation gives CASSHRTNTEAFF.

This clone came up a few times. The chain has TRBV9 and TRBJ2-7, with 10 positions matching TRBD1. The CDR3 spans 16 residues. Trimming at V came to 0 bases and at J to 5 bases, leaving 8 bases not matched to a gene. Germline loops: CDR1 SGDLS, CDR2 YYNGEE. The DNA for the CDR3 is TGTGCCAGCAGCGTAGCCGTGGGACAGGGGCTCGACGAGCAGTACTTC. Its translation: CASSVAVGQGLDEQYF.

The genes are TRBV7-8 and TRBJ2-1; weak D call: TRBD1 (9 bases). Trimming took off 2 bases at V and 7 bases at J, with 18 bases between the two ends. Germline CDR1 is SGHVS and CDR2 is FQNEAQ. CDR3 length: 16 residues. The CDR3 region is CASSLSGTGTRNEQFF. DNA for the CDR3: TGTGCCAGCAGCTTAAGTGGGACAGGGACTAGAAATGAGCAGTTCTTC.

V is TRBV2 and J is TRBJ2-2, with D perhaps matching TRBD2 (5 bases). The V end was cut by 4 bases, the J end by 2 bases, with 11 bases between. Germline-derived CDR1 and CDR2 are SNHLY and FYNNEI. This CDR3 has 15 amino acids. CDR3 residues: CASSASGLNTGELFF. The DNA of the CDR3 is TGTGCCAGCAGTGCGAGCGGACTCAACACCGGGGAGCTGTTTTTT.

The V gene is TRBV11-2, the J gene TRBJ1-4; the D is unclear. The germline V and J ends were trimmed by 5 bases and 0 bases, with 10 bases remaining between them. The CDR3 is 15 amino acids. Germline V gene lookup returns CDR1 SGHAT and CDR2 FQNNGV. CDR3 amino acids: CASSKFGATNEKLFF. CDR3 nucleotides: TGTGCCAGCAGCAAATTTGGGGCAACTAATGAAAAACTGTTTTTT.

This chain links TRBV18 with TRBJ2-7; 11 bases align to TRBD2. Germline V lookup: CDR1 KGHSH, CDR2 LQKENI. V trimming: 3 bases; J trimming: 6 bases; junction bases outside the gene matches: 4. The CDR3 extends over 14 amino acids. CDR3 sequence: CASSPSGRALEQYF. CDR3 DNA: TGTGCCAGCTCACCTAGCGGGAGGGCCCTCGAGCAGTACTTC.

The gene calls are TRBV4-1 and TRBJ2-1, with 9 positions matching TRBD2. The CDR3 totals 17 residues. Germline V lookup: CDR1 MGHRA, CDR2 YSYEKL. Trimming cost V 4 bases and J 4 bases; bases outside gene matches: 11. CDR3 amino acids: CASSPPGTSPGYNEQFF. CDR3 nucleotide sequence: TGCGCCAGCAGCCCACCCGGGACTAGCCCTGGGTACAATGAGCAGTTCTTC.

The CDR3 DNA reads as TGTGCCCGCCCCGAGACGCTAAACCTCACAGATACGCAGTATTTT. Protein: CARPETLNLTDTQYF. The chain joins TRBV21-1 to TRBJ2-3. TRBV21-1 is listed as a pseudogene. The CDR3 covers 15 residues.

This clone was seen a handful of times. The chain links TRBV7-3 to TRBJ1-1; D uncertain. CDR1 and CDR2 (germline): SGHTA, FQGTGA. V was shortened by 2 bases and J by 3 bases, with 13 bases between the two germline ends. This CDR3 spans 15 amino acids. The CDR3 loop is CASSLDSAGDTEAFF. The CDR3 nucleotides are TGTGCCAGCAGCTTAGATTCGGCTGGGGACACTGAAGCTTTCTTT.